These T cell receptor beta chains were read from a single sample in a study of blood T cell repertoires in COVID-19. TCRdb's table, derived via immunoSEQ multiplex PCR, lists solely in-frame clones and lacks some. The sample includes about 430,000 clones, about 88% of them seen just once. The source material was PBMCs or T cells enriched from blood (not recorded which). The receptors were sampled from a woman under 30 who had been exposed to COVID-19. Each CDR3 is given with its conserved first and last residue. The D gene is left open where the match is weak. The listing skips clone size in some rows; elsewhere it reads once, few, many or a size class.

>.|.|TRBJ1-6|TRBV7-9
TGTGCCAGCAGCCTAACAGGGTTTAATTCACCCCTCCACTTT
CASSLTGFNSPLHF
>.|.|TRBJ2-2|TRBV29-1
TGCAGCGTTGAAGTACTGTCCACCGGGGAGCTGTTTTTT
CSVEVLSTGELFF
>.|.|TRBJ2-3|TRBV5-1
TGCGCCAGCAGCGTCCGGGAATTCCGCACAGATACGCAGTATTTT
CASSVREFRTDTQYF
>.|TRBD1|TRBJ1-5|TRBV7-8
TGTGCCAGCAGCTTAGATCCGGGGACAGGGTTATTGAGCAATCAGCCCCAGCATTTT
CASSLDPGTGLLSNQPQHF
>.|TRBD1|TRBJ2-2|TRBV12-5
TGTGCTAGTGGTTTAATTGTCACAGGGGGCACCGGGGAGCTGTTTTTT
CASGLIVTGGTGELFF
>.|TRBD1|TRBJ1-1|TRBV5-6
TGTGCCAGCAGCTTGTTTGAGGGGGCGGACACTGAAGCTTTCTTT
CASSLFEGADTEAFF
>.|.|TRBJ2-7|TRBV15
TGTGCCACCAGCAGAGATCGAGTACTCGAGGTCGAGCAGTACTTC
CATSRDRVLEVEQYF
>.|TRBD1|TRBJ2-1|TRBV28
TGTGCCAGCAGTTTTAGCCGACAGGGGTTGGAGCAGTTCTTC
CASSFSRQGLEQFF
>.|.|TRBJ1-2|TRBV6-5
TGTGCCAGCAGAGGAGCTCAATATGGCTACACCTTC
CASRGAQYGYTF
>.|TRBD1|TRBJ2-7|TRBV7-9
TGTGCCAGCAGCCCCCGACAGGGCCCCTACGAGCAGTACTTC
CASSPRQGPYEQYF
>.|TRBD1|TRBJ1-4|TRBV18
TGTGCCAGCTCCCTCGGACAGGTTAATGAAAAACTGTTTTTT
CASSLGQVNEKLFF
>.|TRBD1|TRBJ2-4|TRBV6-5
TGTGCCAGCAGTTACTCCAGGGGGTCGGACATTCAGTACTTC
CASSYSRGSDIQYF
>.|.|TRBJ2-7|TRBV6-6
TGTGCCAGCAGTTACTCGAGGGTTGAGCAGTACTTC
CASSYSRVEQYF
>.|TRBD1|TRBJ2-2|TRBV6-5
TGTGCCAGCAAAGACAGGGCAGGTACCGGGGAGCTGTTTTTT
CASKDRAGTGELFF
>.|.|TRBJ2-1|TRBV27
TGTGCCAGCAGTTTCAGAGGACTTGAGCAGTTCTTC
CASSFRGLEQFF
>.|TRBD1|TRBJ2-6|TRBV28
TGTGCCAGCAGTCTTCCCGGGACAGAATTACTCTCGGGAGGGGCCAACGTCCTGACTTTC
CASSLPGTELLSGGANVLTF
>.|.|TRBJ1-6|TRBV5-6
TGTGCCAGCAGCGGGCGGAGGGAAGGTTCACCCCTCCACTTT
CASSGRREGSPLHF
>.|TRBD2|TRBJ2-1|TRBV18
TGTGCCAGCTCACCGTTACAAAGCGGGGGGAATGAGCAGTTCTTC
CASSPLQSGGNEQFF
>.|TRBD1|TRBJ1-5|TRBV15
TGTGCCACCAGCGAGAGGGGCGACAGGGGCAATCAGCCCCAGCATTTT
CATSERGDRGNQPQHF
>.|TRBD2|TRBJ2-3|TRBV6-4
TGTGCCAGCAGTGACTCGGGGACTAGCGGGGGGGATACGCAGTATTTT
CASSDSGTSGGDTQYF
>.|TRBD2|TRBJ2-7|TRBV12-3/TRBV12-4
TGTGCCAGCAGTTTTCCGGGGGGCGAGCAGTACTTC
CASSFPGGEQYF
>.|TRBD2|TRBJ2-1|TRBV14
TGTGCCAGCAGCGGGACTAGCGGGAGGGCCTTACGAAACAATGAGCAGTTCTTC
CASSGTSGRALRNNEQFF
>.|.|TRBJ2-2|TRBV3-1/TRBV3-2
TGTGCCAGCAGCCAAGATAAAATGGTATCCCTTGCAGCCGGGGAGCTGTTTTTT
CASSQDKMVSLAAGELFF
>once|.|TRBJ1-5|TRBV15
TGTGCCACCAGCACGGTAGACGGGTTGCGTCAGCCCCAGCATTTT
CATSTVDGLRQPQHF
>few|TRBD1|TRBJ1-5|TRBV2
TGTGCCAGCAGTAGACAGGGGGCGAGTCAGCCCCAGCATTTT
CASSRQGASQPQHF
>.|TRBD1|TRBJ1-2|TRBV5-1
TGCGCCAGCAGCATTCCGGGACAGGGATCCCTGAACTATGGCTACACCTTC
CASSIPGQGSLNYGYTF